The rows below give T cell receptor beta chains drawn from one sample of a study of T cell changes during pregnancy in multiple sclerosis. TCRdb's table, derived via immunoSEQ multiplex PCR, lists solely in-frame clones and lacks some. The sample yields 15,000 to 20,000 clones, roughly 88% seen once. This material consisted of CD8+ T cells from peripheral blood mononuclear cells, taken in the third trimester of pregnancy. The receptor set was obtained from a female donor in good health, enrolled as a control in a pregnancy study. Both conserved end residues are part of each CDR3. A D gene is named only where the DNA matches it firmly. Expanded clones are given a class, and other clones once, few, many or no size at all.

TRBV28	TRBJ2-7	-	-	CASSFPREIQDEQYF	TGTGCCAGCAGTTTCCCCCGGGAAATTCAGGACGAGCAGTACTTC
TRBV10-3	TRBJ2-7	-	-	CAIMASPKIAHYEQYF	TGTGCCATCATGGCCAGTCCGAAGATAGCCCATTACGAGCAGTACTTC
TRBV10-3	TRBJ2-3	-	TRBD2	CAISETVAGGTTDTQYF	TGTGCCATCAGTGAGACGGTAGCGGGGGGCACCACAGATACGCAGTATTTT
TRBV7-9	TRBJ2-2	-	-	CASSPGLNTGELFF	TGTGCCAGCAGCCCGGGACTGAACACCGGGGAGCTGTTTTTT
TRBV7-9	TRBJ1-3	-	-	CASSFLRASSGNTIYF	TGTGCCAGCAGCTTTCTCAGGGCTAGCTCTGGAAACACCATATATTTT
TRBV5-4	TRBJ2-3	-	-	CASSLFPGDTSTDTQYF	TGTGCCAGCAGCTTGTTTCCCGGGGATACTAGCACAGATACGCAGTATTTT
TRBV19	TRBJ1-5	-	TRBD1	CASRQGSNQPQHF	TGTGCCAGTAGACAGGGGAGCAATCAGCCCCAGCATTTT
TRBV14	TRBJ2-7	-	-	CASSQDFMRYEQYF	TGTGCCAGCAGCCAAGATTTCATGCGCTACGAGCAGTACTTC
TRBV27	TRBJ2-3	-	-	CASGGAGDTQYF	TGTGCCAGCGGGGGGGCCGGAGATACGCAGTATTTT
TRBV28	TRBJ2-2	-	TRBD1	CASKNPEGQVNTGELFF	TGTGCCAGCAAGAACCCCGAAGGACAGGTGAACACCGGGGAGCTGTTTTTT
TRBV11-3	TRBJ1-1	-	-	CASSLGYGTEAFF	TGTGCCAGCAGCTTAGGGTACGGCACTGAAGCTTTCTTT
TRBV9	TRBJ2-5	few	-	CASSSDTSQETQYF	TGTGCCAGCAGCTCGGACACTTCCCAAGAGACCCAGTACTTC
TRBV6-1	TRBJ2-7	-	TRBD1	CASSEVLDRVSF	TGTGCCAGCAGTGAAGTCTTGGACAGGGTATCCTTC